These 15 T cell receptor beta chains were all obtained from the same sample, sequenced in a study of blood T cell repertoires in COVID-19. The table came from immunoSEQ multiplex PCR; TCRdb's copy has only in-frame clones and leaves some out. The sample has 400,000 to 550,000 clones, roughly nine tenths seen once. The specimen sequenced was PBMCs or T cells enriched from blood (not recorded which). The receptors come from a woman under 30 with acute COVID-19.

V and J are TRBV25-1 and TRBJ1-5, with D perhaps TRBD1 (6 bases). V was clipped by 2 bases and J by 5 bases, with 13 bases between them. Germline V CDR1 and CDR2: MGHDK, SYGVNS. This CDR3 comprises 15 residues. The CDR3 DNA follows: TGTGCCAGCAGTGAACTGGGAGCAGGGGATCAGCCCCAGCATTTT. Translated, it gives CASSELGAGDQPQHF.

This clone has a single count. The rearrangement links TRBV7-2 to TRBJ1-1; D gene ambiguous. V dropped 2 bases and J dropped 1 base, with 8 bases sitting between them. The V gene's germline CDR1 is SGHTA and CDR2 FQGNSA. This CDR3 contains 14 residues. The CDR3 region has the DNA TGTGCCAGCAGCTTATTCGGGAGGAACACTGAAGCTTTCTTT. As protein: CASSLFGRNTEAFF.

The CDR3 DNA reads as TGTGCCAGTCCAGGGGGCCCAGCTAACTATGGCTACACCTTC. Translation: CASPGGPANYGYTF. The gene calls are TRBV2 and TRBJ1-2; 8 bases agree with TRBD1. The germline gives CDR1 SNHLY, CDR2 FYNNEI. J lost 0 bases, V lost 9 bases, and 6 bases had no gene match. This CDR3 is built from 14 residues.

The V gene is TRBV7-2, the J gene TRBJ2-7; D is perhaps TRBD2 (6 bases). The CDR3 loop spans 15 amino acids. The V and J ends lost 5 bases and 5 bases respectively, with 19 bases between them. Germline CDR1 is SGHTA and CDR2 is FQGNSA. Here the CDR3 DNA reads TGTGCCAGCAGCGAAAGTAGGGACTTAGCGGACGAGCAGTACTTC. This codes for CASSESRDLADEQYF. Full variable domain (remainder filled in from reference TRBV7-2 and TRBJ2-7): GAGVSQSPSNKVTEKGKDVELRCDPISGHTALYWYRQSLGQGLEFLIYFQGNSAPDKSGLPSDRFSAERTGGSVSTLTIQRTQQEDSAVYLCASSESRDLADEQYFGPGTRLTVT.

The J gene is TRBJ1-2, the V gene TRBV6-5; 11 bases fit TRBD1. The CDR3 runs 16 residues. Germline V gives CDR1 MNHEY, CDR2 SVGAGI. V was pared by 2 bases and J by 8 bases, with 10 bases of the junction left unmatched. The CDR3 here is CASSYTPGQGVGGYTF. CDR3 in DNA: TGTGCCAGCAGTTACACGCCGGGACAGGGGGTCGGAGGCTACACCTTC.

This CDR3 is CAWRISGSSYEQYF. The CDR3, as DNA: TGTGCCTGGAGGATCAGCGGGAGCTCCTACGAGCAGTACTTC. The chain employs TRBV30 and TRBJ2-7, with 8 nucleotides matching TRBD2. Trimming took 3 bases from V and 0 from J; bases not matched to a gene: 4. Germline-derived CDR1 and CDR2 are GTSNPN and SVGIG (reference sequence). The CDR3 spans 14 residues.

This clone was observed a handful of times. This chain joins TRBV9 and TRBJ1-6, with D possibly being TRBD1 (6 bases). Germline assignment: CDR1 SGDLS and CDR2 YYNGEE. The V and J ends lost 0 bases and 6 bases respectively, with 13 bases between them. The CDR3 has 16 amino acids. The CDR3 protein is CASSVAPTGSNSPLHF. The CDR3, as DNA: TGTGCCAGCAGCGTAGCGCCGACAGGTAGTAATTCACCCCTCCACTTT.

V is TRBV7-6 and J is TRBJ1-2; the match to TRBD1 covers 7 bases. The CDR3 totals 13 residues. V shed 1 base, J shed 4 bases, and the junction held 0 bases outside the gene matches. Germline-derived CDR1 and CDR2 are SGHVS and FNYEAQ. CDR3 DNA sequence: TGTGCCAGCAGCTTAGGGACAGGCTATGGCTACACCTTC. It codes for CASSLGTGYGYTF.

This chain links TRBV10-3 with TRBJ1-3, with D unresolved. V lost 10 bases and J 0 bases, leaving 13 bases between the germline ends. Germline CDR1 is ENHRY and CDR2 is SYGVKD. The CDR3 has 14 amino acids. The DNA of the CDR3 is TGTGCCACCGCAAATATGAGCTCTGGAAACACCATATATTTT. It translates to CATANMSSGNTIYF.

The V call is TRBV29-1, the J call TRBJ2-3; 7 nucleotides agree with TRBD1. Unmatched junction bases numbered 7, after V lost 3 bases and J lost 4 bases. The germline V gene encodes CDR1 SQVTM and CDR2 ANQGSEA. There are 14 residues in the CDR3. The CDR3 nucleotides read TGCAGCGTTGAGACAGGGAATAAAGCAGATACGCAGTATTTT. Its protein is CSVETGNKADTQYF.

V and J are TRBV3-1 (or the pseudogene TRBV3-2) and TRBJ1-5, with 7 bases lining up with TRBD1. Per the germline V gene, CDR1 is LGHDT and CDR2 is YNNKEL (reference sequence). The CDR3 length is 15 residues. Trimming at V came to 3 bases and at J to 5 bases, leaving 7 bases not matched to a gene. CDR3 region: CASSQRGHDDQPQHF. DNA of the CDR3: TGTGCCAGCAGCCAGAGGGGGCACGACGATCAGCCCCAGCATTTT.

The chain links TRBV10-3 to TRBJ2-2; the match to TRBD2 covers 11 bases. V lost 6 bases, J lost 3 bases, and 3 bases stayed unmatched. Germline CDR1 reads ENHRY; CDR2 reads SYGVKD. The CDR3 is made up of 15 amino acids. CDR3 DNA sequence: TGTGCCATCAGAAAGACTAGCGGGGACACCGGGGAGCTGTTTTTT. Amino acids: CAIRKTSGDTGELFF.

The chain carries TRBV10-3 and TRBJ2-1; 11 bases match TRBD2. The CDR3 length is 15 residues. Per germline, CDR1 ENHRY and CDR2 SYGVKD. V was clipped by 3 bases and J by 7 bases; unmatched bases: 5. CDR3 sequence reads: CAISDLTSGVNEQFF. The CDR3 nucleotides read TGTGCCATCAGTGACCTGACTAGCGGGGTTAATGAGCAGTTCTTC.

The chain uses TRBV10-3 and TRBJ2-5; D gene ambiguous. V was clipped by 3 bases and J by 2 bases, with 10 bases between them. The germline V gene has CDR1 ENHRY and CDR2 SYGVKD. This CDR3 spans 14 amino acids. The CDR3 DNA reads TGTGCCATCAGTGAACCTTTCGGTCAAGAGACCCAGTACTTC. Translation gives CAISEPFGQETQYF.

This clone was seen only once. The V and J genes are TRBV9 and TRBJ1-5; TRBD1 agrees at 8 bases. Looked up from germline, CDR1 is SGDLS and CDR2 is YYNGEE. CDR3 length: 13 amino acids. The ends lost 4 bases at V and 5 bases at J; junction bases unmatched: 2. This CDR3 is CASSKQGDQPQHF. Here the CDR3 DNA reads TGTGCCAGCAGCAAACAGGGGGATCAGCCCCAGCATTTT.